These 20 T cell receptor beta chains were all obtained from the same sample, sequenced in a study of T cells after yellow fever vaccination (dated by TCRdb to between 2018 and 2020). The treatment or condition label on this specimen signifies: live attenuated yellow fever vaccine strain. Library generation was performed with 5' RACE. TCRdb lists the instrument as Illumina HiSeq 2500. The public reads were reanalyzed by TCRdb: fastp trimming at Q25, MiXCR alignment, in-frame beta chains only. Every CDR3 protein is listed once, alongside the most common genes and DNA of its rows. The sample table contains hundreds of thousands of distinct CDR3 sequences; only one count was recorded for roughly 6.2% of them. About 15% of the sample rests with the top ten. The material sequenced was PBMCs, taken 5 days after the yellow fever booster vaccination. These receptors were obtained from a young man who received the YFV17D yellow fever vaccine.

The V call is TRBV20-1, the J call TRBJ2-7, with 7 bases identical to TRBD2. CDR1 and CDR2 from the germline V gene are DFQATT and SNEGSKA (reference sequence). V lost 0 bases and J lost 2; bases outside the gene matches: 4. CDR3 length: 14 residues. DNA for the CDR3: TGCAGTGCTAGAGAAGGACTAGGAACCTACGAGCAGTACTTC. Protein product: CSAREGLGTYEQYF.

V usage is TRBV6-5 and J usage is TRBJ2-7; D is tentatively TRBD1 or TRBD2 (5 bases each). Trimming took off 2 bases at V and 3 bases at J, with 11 bases between the two ends. Germline loops: CDR1 MNHEY, CDR2 SVGAGI. This CDR3 contains 14 residues. The CDR3 region is CASSYGTQDYEQYF. CDR3 bases: TGTGCCAGCAGTTACGGGACGCAAGACTACGAGCAGTACTTC.

This clonotype was seen a few times. The chain employs TRBV7-9 and TRBJ2-6, with no clear D. Per germline, CDR1 SEHNR and CDR2 FQNEAQ (reference sequence). The CDR3 sequence is 15 residues long. V was cut by 2 bases and J by 0 bases, with 5 bases left in between. The CDR3 loop reads CASSLSSSGANVLTF. CDR3 in DNA: TGTGCCAGCAGCTTAAGCAGCTCTGGGGCCAACGTCCTGACTTTC. Together with reference TRBV7-9 and TRBJ2-6, the CDR3 gives the full variable domain: DTGVSQNPRHKITKRGQNVTFRCDPISEHNRLYWYRQTLGQGPEFLTYFQNEAQLEKSRLLSDRFSAERPKGSFSTLEIQRTEQGDSAMYLCASSLSSSGANVLTFGAGSRLTVL.

This rearrangement joins TRBV4-3 to TRBJ2-1, with D possibly being TRBD2 (5 bases). The V end was cut by 6 bases, the J end by 4 bases, with 13 bases between. The length of the CDR3 is 14 residues. From germline, CDR1 is LGHNA and CDR2 YSLEER. This CDR3 reads CASSRDAIYNEQFF. The CDR3 DNA follows: TGCGCCAGCAGTCGGGATGCTATATACAATGAGCAGTTCTTC.

The chain joins TRBV3-1 to TRBJ2-7; 9 nucleotides line up with TRBD2. V lost 0 bases to trimming and J lost 7 bases; unmatched junction nucleotides: 7. The CDR3 loop spans 15 amino acids. Germline-derived CDR1 and CDR2 are LGHDT and YNNKEL (reference sequence). In nucleotides, the CDR3 is TGTGCCAGCAGCCAAGATCCCTTAGCGGGAGTTGAGCAGTACTTC. It specifies CASSQDPLAGVEQYF.

Ten or more counts support this clonotype. V gene TRBV7-2 combines with J gene TRBJ2-1, with TRBD2 identical over 11 bases. This CDR3 is built from 16 residues. With V trimmed by 3 bases and J by 4 bases, 5 bases remained unmatched. Germline V gene data show CDR1 as SGHTA and CDR2 as FQGNSA. For the CDR3, the DNA is TGTGCCAGCAGCTTCCGCACTAGCGGGGGATACAATGAGCAGTTCTTC. This encodes CASSFRTSGGYNEQFF. The full variable domain, rest sourced from reference TRBV7-2 and TRBJ2-1, is GAGVSQSPSNKVTEKGKDVELRCDPISGHTALYWYRQSLGQGLEFLIYFQGNSAPDKSGLPSDRFSAERTGGSVSTLTIQRTQQEDSAVYLCASSFRTSGGYNEQFFGPGTRLTVL.

This clonotype occurred a few times. The CDR3 reads CASSEARQGSYNEQFF. CDR3 DNA sequence: TGTGCCAGCAGTGAGGCACGACAGGGTTCCTACAATGAGCAGTTCTTC. This chain links TRBV2 with TRBJ2-1; 7 bases line up with TRBD1. The V and J ends lost 3 bases and 1 base, in that order; junction bases with no gene match: 6. From germline, CDR1 is SNHLY and CDR2 FYNNEI. The CDR3 has 16 amino acids.

This clonotype was counted a few times. The chain uses TRBV27 and TRBJ1-5; D call uncertain. V was trimmed by 0 bases and J by 7 bases, leaving 7 bases between them. CDR3 length equals 13 residues. CDR1 MNHEY and CDR2 SMNVEV come from the germline V gene (reference sequence). CDR3 loop: CASSLSHGQPQHF. The CDR3 DNA reads TGTGCCAGCAGTTTATCGCACGGACAGCCCCAGCATTTT.

The V gene is TRBV19, the J gene TRBJ2-2, with 10 bases aligning to TRBD1. V shed 4 bases, J shed 6 bases, and the junction held 8 bases outside the gene matches. CDR1 is LNHDA, CDR2 SQIVND, per germline (reference sequence). The CDR3 runs to 16 residues. Here the CDR3 reads CASSTRTGGYPGELFF. The CDR3 nucleotides read TGTGCCAGTAGTACCCGGACAGGGGGTTATCCCGGGGAGCTGTTTTTT.

This clonotype came up a few times. This sequence joins TRBV12-3 or TRBV12-4 and TRBJ1-5; D is undetermined. The CDR3 runs 15 residues. Between the trimmed V and J ends, which lost 2 bases and 0 bases, there was a span of 8 bases. The CDR3 DNA reads as TGTGCCAGCAGTTTAATTGGTACTAGCAATCAGCCCCAGCATTTT. Translation gives CASSLIGTSNQPQHF.

The rearrangement joins TRBV10-3 to TRBJ2-3; TRBD1 agrees at 11 bases. The CDR3 sequence is 18 residues long. Germline CDR1 reads ENHRY; CDR2 reads SYGVKD. Losses at the gene ends were 6 bases for V and 1 base for J; bases not matched to a gene: 12. The CDR3 sequence is CAIRPTGTGGTGTDTQYF. The CDR3 coding sequence is TGTGCCATCAGGCCGACCGGGACAGGGGGAACCGGCACAGATACGCAGTATTTT.

Only a few counts were recorded for this clonotype. The chain joins TRBV18 to TRBJ2-5, with 9 bases identical to TRBD2. The V and J ends lost 8 bases and 4 bases, in that order; junction bases with no gene match: 11. This CDR3 region has 15 residues. In germline, CDR1 is KGHSH, CDR2 LQKENI. CDR3 DNA sequence: TGTGCCAGCCCCCAAATAGCGGGAGCCTCAGAGACCCAGTACTTC. Residues: CASPQIAGASETQYF. Looking up the rest from reference TRBV18 and TRBJ2-5 gives the full variable domain: NAGVMQNPRHLVRRRGQEARLRCSPMKGHSHVYWYRQLPEEGLKFMVYLQKENIIDESGMPKERFSAEFPKEGPSILRIQQVVRGDSAAYFCASPQIAGASETQYFGPGTRLLVL.

Ten or more counts support this clonotype. The chain couples TRBV5-4 to TRBJ2-2; possibly TRBD1 for D (8 bases). Germline lookup yields CDR1 SGHNT and CDR2 YYREEE (reference sequence). The CDR3 covers 15 residues. The V and J ends lost 4 bases and 4 bases respectively, with 14 bases between them. The CDR3 loop is CASSQQGEGTGELFF. The CDR3 DNA sequence: TGTGCCAGCAGCCAACAGGGGGAGGGCACCGGGGAGCTGTTTTTT. Full variable domain (outside the CDR3, taken from reference TRBV5-4 and TRBJ2-2): ETGVTQSPTHLIKTRGQQVTLRCSSQSGHNTVSWYQQALGQGPQFIFQYYREEENGRGNFPPRFSGLQFPNYSSELNVNALELDDSALYLCASSQQGEGTGELFFGEGSRLTVL.

This clonotype came up a few times. J is TRBJ2-2 and V is TRBV3-2; the D segment call TRBD1 is taken from the table without a DNA check. TRBV3-2 is described as a pseudogene. The CDR3 runs 13 residues. The CDR3 DNA reads TGTGCCAGCAGCCAAGGGGCGACCGGGGAGCTGTTTTTT. Translation gives CASSQGATGELFF.

This clonotype was seen many times. The chain couples TRBV19 to TRBJ2-1; D is unclear. The CDR3 totals 13 residues. The V end lost 5 bases, the J end lost 7 bases, and 12 bases lay between the germline ends. From germline, CDR1 is LNHDA and CDR2 SQIVND (reference sequence). The CDR3 here is CASSWAVINEQFF. DNA of the CDR3: TGTGCCAGTAGTTGGGCAGTGATTAATGAGCAGTTCTTC.

This clonotype was recorded at least ten times. V usage is TRBV7-2 and J usage is TRBJ1-5, with 8 bases fitting TRBD1. The CDR3 totals 14 residues. CDR1 and CDR2 from the germline V gene are SGHTA and FQGNSA. The ends lost 5 bases at V and 7 bases at J; junction bases unmatched: 7. The CDR3 nucleotides are TGTGCCAGCAGCCTCGACAGGGGCCAACAGCCCCAGCATTTT. This sequence encodes CASSLDRGQQPQHF.

J is TRBJ2-7 and V is TRBV5-1; 8 bases align to TRBD1. The J segment lost 4 bases and the V segment lost 4 bases, leaving 7 bases of the junction unmatched. This CDR3 is built from 14 residues. Germline CDR1 SGHRS, CDR2 YFSETQ. CDR3 in amino acids: CASSRDRKIYEQYF. The CDR3 DNA is TGCGCCAGCAGCCGGGACAGGAAAATTTACGAGCAGTACTTC.

There are many counts of this clonotype. The V call is TRBV24-1, the J call TRBJ2-1, with 12 bases identical to TRBD2. Trimming removed 3 bases from V and 0 bases from J; junction bases left unmatched: 11. The CDR3 loop spans 20 amino acids. Germline loops: CDR1 KGHDR, CDR2 SFDVKD. CDR3 DNA sequence: TGTGCCACCAGTGATCTGACTAGCGGGAGCTCCGGGAGCTCCTACAATGAGCAGTTCTTC. This gives the protein CATSDLTSGSSGSSYNEQFF.

This clonotype was seen a handful of times. The chain has TRBV20-1 and TRBJ2-3, with 10 bases lining up with TRBD2. Germline V lookup: CDR1 DFQATT, CDR2 SNEGSKA (reference sequence). The CDR3 extends over 16 amino acids. The V segment lost 0 bases and the J segment 2 bases; nucleotides outside the gene matches: 5. This CDR3 reads CSARDLAGDFTDTQYF. CDR3 sequence (DNA): TGCAGTGCTAGAGATCTAGCGGGAGACTTCACAGATACGCAGTATTTT.

This clonotype was picked up a small number of times. The gene calls are TRBV5-1 and TRBJ2-1; no firm D call. The CDR3 is 12 residues long. The V end lost 4 bases, the J end lost 8 bases, and 10 bases lay between the germline ends. The germline CDR1 and CDR2 sequences are SGHRS and YFSETQ. CDR3 bases: TGCGCCAGCAGCCGCGGTGGGGATGAGCAGTTCTTC. Its protein is CASSRGGDEQFF.